This T cell receptor (beta chain) derives from a study of human CD8 memory T cell subsets. Broader study findings: Precursor exhausted and stem-like memory T cell repertoires shared minimal overlap.

Scientists made TCR beta libraries using UMI-labeled 5' RACE. TCRdb derives one entry per CDR3 protein from the 5' RACE reads, leaving out DNA. This repertoire comprises roughly 18,000 distinct CDR3 sequences; its ten largest clones make up about 5%. About this clonotype itself: Its target is unknown.

Healthy donors supplied buffy coats, and the PBMC came from them. Total CD8+ T cells were enriched by a separation that was negative and magnetic. For every subset, the RNA was derived from duplicate vials of roughly 140,000 sorted CD8+ T cells. The sequencing sample was made of CD8+ T cells from PBMCs. This clonotype was obtained from a human donor in good health.

The CDR3: CASSPRRQGNYEQYF. The chain employs TRBV7-9 and TRBJ2-7; with no DNA, the TCRdb D assignment of TRBD1 cannot be verified. This CDR3 spans 15 amino acids. The germline V gene has CDR1 SEHNR and CDR2 FQNEAQ (reference sequence).